The 27 T cell receptor beta chains below were found in one sample sequenced in a study of cytomegalovirus exposure and HLA in healthy donors. Amplification used 60 Vbeta primers and 13 Jbeta primers. Produced via immunoSEQ multiplex PCR; TCRdb's table is partial and in-frame only. Among over 55,000 clones listed, about 70% were seen once. The sample consisted of PBMCs. The receptors shown here come from a woman aged 45-59 years in good health and CMV-seropositive.

The chain is built from TRBV18 and TRBJ2-7; a weak D match, TRBD1 (6 bases). V lost 3 bases, J lost 5 bases, and 11 bases lay in between. Germline V gene data show CDR1 as KGHSH and CDR2 as LQKENI. The CDR3 is made up of 13 amino acids. DNA of the CDR3: TGTGCCAGCTCACCCCGCGAGGGGGACGAGCAGTACTTC. It specifies CASSPREGDEQYF.

This clone was counted between two and nine times. The V and J genes are TRBV6-5 and TRBJ2-1; TRBD2 matches 8 bases. Germline lookup yields CDR1 MNHEY and CDR2 SVGAGI. Losses at the gene ends were 6 bases for V and 7 bases for J; bases not matched to a gene: 8. The CDR3 consists of 14 residues. CDR3 loop: CASSLSGMGNEQFF. In DNA form, the CDR3 reads TGTGCCAGCAGCCTTAGCGGGATGGGGAATGAGCAGTTCTTC.

The chain joins TRBV4-3 to TRBJ1-5; 8 positions agree with TRBD1. Germline V gene sequence: CDR1 LGHNA, CDR2 YSLEER. This CDR3 is built from 15 residues. V lost 4 bases, J lost 3 bases, and 5 bases stayed unmatched. CDR3 sequence: CASSRGQGLNQPQHF. CDR3 nucleotide sequence: TGCGCCAGCAGCCGAGGACAGGGACTCAATCAGCCCCAGCATTTT.

This clone was counted only a few times. The chain joins TRBV5-1 to TRBJ2-7, with TRBD2 identical over 7 bases. In germline, CDR1 is SGHRS, CDR2 YFSETQ. CDR3 length: 15 residues. Trimming cost V 2 bases and J 7 bases; bases outside gene matches: 12. The chain's CDR3 is CASSLGSGPLREQYF. CDR3 coding DNA: TGCGCCAGCAGCTTAGGTAGCGGGCCATTACGGGAGCAGTACTTC.

The CDR3 loop reads CASSLGLAPNTDTQYF. In nucleotides, the CDR3 is TGCGCCAGCAGCCTGGGACTAGCCCCTAATACAGATACGCAGTATTTT. This chain joins TRBV5-1 and TRBJ2-3, with 9 nucleotides matching TRBD2. The germline CDR1 and CDR2 sequences are SGHRS and YFSETQ. Trimming removed 4 bases from V and 3 bases from J; junction bases left unmatched: 9. The CDR3 length is 16 residues.

This rearrangement joins TRBV10-1 to TRBJ1-2, with a tentative D call TRBD1 (5 bases). The CDR3 length is 13 residues. Between the trimmed V and J ends, which lost 5 bases and 3 bases, there was a span of 10 bases. Per germline, CDR1 WNHNN and CDR2 SYGVQD (reference sequence). The CDR3 reads CASSMARDYGYTF. The CDR3 region has the DNA TGCGCCAGCAGTATGGCCAGGGACTATGGCTACACCTTC.

The chain joins TRBV6-4 to TRBJ2-3; D is undetermined. Germline CDR1 and CDR2: MRHNA and SNTAGT. This CDR3 region has 11 residues. The germline V and J ends were trimmed by 9 bases and 4 bases, with 8 bases remaining between them. The CDR3: CARQQSDTQYF. Here the CDR3 DNA reads TGTGCCAGACAACAATCAGATACGCAGTATTTT.

This sequence joins TRBV28 and TRBJ1-6; a possible D gene is TRBD1 (6 bases). The length of the CDR3 is 15 residues. In germline, CDR1 is MDHEN, CDR2 SYDVKM. Deletions cut 7 bases from V and 10 bases from J, with 20 bases between. The CDR3 region is CASNPGTYRLSPLHF. CDR3 coding DNA: TGTGCCAGCAATCCCGGGACATACAGATTATCACCCCTCCACTTT. Supplemented by reference TRBV28 and TRBJ1-6, the full variable domain reads DVKVTQSSRYLVKRTGEKVFLECVQDMDHENMFWYRQDPGLGLRLIYFSYDVKMKEKGDIPEGYSVSREKKERFSLILESASTNQTSMYLCASNPGTYRLSPLHFGNGTRLTVT.

This chain joins TRBV27 and TRBJ1-2; D not resolved. Germline V lookup: CDR1 MNHEY, CDR2 SMNVEV (reference sequence). V was shortened by 6 bases and J by 3 bases, with 11 bases between the two germline ends. This CDR3 is built from 13 residues. The CDR3 bases are TGTGCCAGCAGGGATCTGGGAGACTATGGCTACACCTTC. Translation gives CASRDLGDYGYTF.

J is TRBJ2-7 and V is TRBV10-1; D gene ambiguous. Germline V gene data show CDR1 as WNHNN and CDR2 as SYGVQD (reference sequence). Trimming stripped 4 bases from V and 0 bases from J, with 7 bases between. There are 13 residues in the CDR3. The CDR3 protein is CASSAGSSYEQYF. The CDR3 nucleotides read TGCGCCAGCAGTGCTGGCAGCTCCTACGAGCAGTACTTC.

The sample holds one count of this clone. The rearrangement uses TRBV5-1 and TRBJ2-3, with TRBD2 matching 10 bases. This CDR3 has 17 residues. CDR1 and CDR2 (germline): SGHRS, YFSETQ. V lost 0 bases, J lost 2 bases, and 6 bases stayed unmatched. The CDR3 DNA reads as TGCGCCAGCAGCTTGGCACTCACTAGCGGGAACACAGATACGCAGTATTTT. It codes for CASSLALTSGNTDTQYF.

This chain connects TRBV10-3 to TRBJ1-1, with 8 bases lining up with TRBD1. The length of the CDR3 is 13 residues. From germline, CDR1 is ENHRY and CDR2 SYGVKD. V lost 4 bases, J lost 9 bases, and 7 bases stayed unmatched. CDR3 bases: TGTGCCATCAGTGTGGACAGGGAGGTGAAAGCTTTCTTT. This sequence encodes CAISVDREVKAFF.

This clone has ten or more counts. The chain links TRBV5-6 to TRBJ1-5; tentative D call: TRBD1 (5 bases). Trimming stripped 1 base from V and 2 bases from J, with 10 bases between. This CDR3 is built from 15 residues. Germline loops: CDR1 SGHDT, CDR2 YYEEEE. For the CDR3, the DNA is TGTGCCAGCAGCTTGCTGGGCAGGGGCAATCAGCCCCAGCATTTT. This gives the protein CASSLLGRGNQPQHF.

The chain carries TRBV27 and TRBJ1-2, with TRBD1 matching 9 bases. The trim removed 5 bases at V and 4 bases at J, leaving 8 bases unmatched. Per the germline V gene, CDR1 is MNHEY and CDR2 is SMNVEV (reference sequence). This CDR3 comprises 15 residues. CDR3 in amino acids: CASSLATGGIYGYTF. DNA of the CDR3: TGTGCCAGCAGTCTCGCGACAGGGGGTATCTATGGCTACACCTTC.

This chain links TRBV29-1 with TRBJ2-1, with TRBD2 matching 8 bases. The CDR3 runs to 13 residues. Germline CDR1 and CDR2: SQVTM and ANQGSEA. V was pared by 5 bases and J by 9 bases, with 9 bases of the junction left unmatched. Written as DNA, the CDR3 is TGCAGCGTTTCGCCGGGGGGGCCCCCTGAGCAGTTCTTC. Amino acid sequence: CSVSPGGPPEQFF.

This clone was picked up one time. V and J are TRBV28 and TRBJ1-1, with D uncertain. Trimming took off 5 bases at V and 2 bases at J, with 15 bases between the two ends. Per germline, CDR1 MDHEN and CDR2 SYDVKM. The CDR3 is made up of 15 amino acids. The CDR3 coding sequence is TGTGCCAGCAGTACTCAGACACAGATAAACACTGAAGCTTTCTTT. Protein product: CASSTQTQINTEAFF.

The chain uses TRBV6-6 and TRBJ1-2; TRBD1 is a possible D gene (6 bases). The germline V gene has CDR1 MNHNY and CDR2 SVGAGI (reference sequence). The CDR3 runs to 14 residues. V was trimmed by 0 bases and J by 4 bases, leaving 9 bases between them. CDR3 amino acids: CASSYSNRAYGYTF. The CDR3 DNA sequence: TGTGCCAGCAGTTACTCGAACAGGGCCTATGGCTACACCTTC.

This clone was recorded a few times. The chain uses TRBV19 and TRBJ2-7, with D possibly matching TRBD1 (7 bases). V shed 3 bases and J shed 5 bases, with 14 bases lying between them. This CDR3 is 14 amino acids long. Germline values: CDR1 LNHDA, CDR2 SQIVND (reference sequence). As DNA, the CDR3 is TGTGCCAGTAGTATCCGGGGCAGGGGGGACGAGCAGTACTTC. The encoded protein is CASSIRGRGDEQYF.

This clone occurred once. The J gene is TRBJ2-7, the V gene TRBV5-1, with 12 bases aligning to TRBD2. CDR1 is SGHRS and CDR2 is YFSETQ in the germline V gene. The ends lost 4 bases at V and 0 bases at J; junction bases unmatched: 2. This CDR3 has 15 residues. This CDR3 is CASSMTSGSSYEQYF. CDR3 nucleotides: TGCGCCAGCAGCATGACTAGCGGGAGCTCCTACGAGCAGTACTTC.

This clone was counted once. For the CDR3, the DNA is TGTGCCAGCAGGACCCAGGGGGCTACAGAGACCCAGTACTTC. This encodes CASRTQGATETQYF. V and J are TRBV28 and TRBJ2-5, with 8 nucleotides matching TRBD1. This CDR3 has 14 amino acids. CDR1 MDHEN and CDR2 SYDVKM come from the germline V gene. Germline trimming cut 6 bases from V and 4 bases from J; bases unmatched to any gene: 7.

This rearrangement joins TRBV2 to TRBJ1-5, with D perhaps TRBD1 (6 bases). Per the germline V gene, CDR1 is SNHLY and CDR2 is FYNNEI. The V gene lost 0 bases and the J gene lost 2 bases, with 14 bases spanning the gap. The CDR3 totals 17 residues. CDR3 coding DNA: TGTGCCAGCAGTGAAGCGCAAACAGGGATTGGCAATCAGCCCCAGCATTTT. It translates to CASSEAQTGIGNQPQHF. Based on the CDR3 plus reference TRBV2 and TRBJ1-5, the full variable domain is EPEVTQTPSHQVTQMGQEVILRCVPISNHLYFYWYRQILGQKVEFLVSFYNNEISEKSEIFDDQFSVERPDGSNFTLKIRSTKLEDSAMYFCASSEAQTGIGNQPQHFGDGTRLSIL.

The V gene is TRBV2, the J gene TRBJ2-7; a weak D match, TRBD1 (6 bases). The CDR3 spans 14 residues. V was shortened by 7 bases and J by 0 bases, with 13 bases between the two germline ends. Germline-derived CDR1 and CDR2 are SNHLY and FYNNEI. In nucleotides, the CDR3 is TGTGCCAGCACCGTCAGGACAGACTCCTACGAGCAGTACTTC. Translating gives CASTVRTDSYEQYF.

The sample holds a few counts of this clone. J is TRBJ1-1 and V is TRBV5-4, with D tentatively TRBD1 (5 bases). V was pared by 0 bases and J by 8 bases, with 11 bases between. Germline V gene sequence: CDR1 SGHNT, CDR2 YYREEE (reference sequence). This CDR3 has 13 amino acids. The CDR3: CASSLDVGREAFF. DNA for the CDR3: TGTGCCAGCAGCTTGGACGTGGGGCGGGAAGCTTTCTTT. Using reference TRBV5-4 and TRBJ1-1 for the parts outside the CDR3, the full variable domain is ETGVTQSPTHLIKTRGQQVTLRCSSQSGHNTVSWYQQALGQGPQFIFQYYREEENGRGNFPPRFSGLQFPNYSSELNVNALELDDSALYLCASSLDVGREAFFGQGTRLTVV.

CDR3 sequence (DNA): TGTGCCAGCAGTCTCCCCCCGCCCTCGGCAGGGACAATCTACGAGCAGTACTTC. Its protein product is CASSLPPPSAGTIYEQYF. The chain is built from TRBV28 and TRBJ2-7; weak D call: TRBD1 (6 bases). V was shortened by 5 bases and J by 3 bases, with 26 bases between the two germline ends. This CDR3 is 18 amino acids long. Germline V gives CDR1 MDHEN, CDR2 SYDVKM.

The rearrangement joins TRBV27 to TRBJ1-4; 7 bases match TRBD1. CDR3 length: 14 amino acids. The V gene's germline CDR1 is MNHEY and CDR2 SMNVEV (reference sequence). V lost 2 bases, J lost 7 bases, and 4 bases stayed unmatched. The CDR3 loop is CASSLPGQTEKLFF. CDR3 DNA sequence: TGTGCCAGCAGTTTACCGGGACAGACTGAAAAACTGTTTTTT.

CDR3 residues: CASSFSGTYEQYF. CDR3 sequence (DNA): TGTGCCAGCAGCTTCTCAGGCACCTACGAGCAGTACTTC. This chain links TRBV5-4 with TRBJ2-7, with no clear D. Trimming stripped 2 bases from V and 2 bases from J, with 8 bases between. Germline loops: CDR1 SGHNT, CDR2 YYREEE (reference sequence). CDR3 length: 13 amino acids.

Of note for this clone: At one boundary the junction diverges from the germline segment, which might be a read error. The chain links TRBV7-9 to TRBJ2-7; D ambiguous. This CDR3 has 11 residues. Germline-derived CDR1 and CDR2 are SEHNR and FQNEAQ (reference sequence). CDR3 sequence reads: CSSSLEYEQYF. CDR3 bases: TGTTCCAGCAGCCTCGAGTACGAGCAGTACTTC.